These 12 T cell receptor beta chains were all obtained from the same sample, sequenced in a study of blood T cell repertoires in COVID-19. The protocol was immunoSEQ multiplex PCR, while the TCRdb copy is restricted to in-frame clones and leaves out a portion. This repertoire shows about 250,000 clones, roughly 80% found once; its top ten account for 3.4%. The specimen was PBMCs or T cells enriched from blood (not recorded which). These receptors were collected from a man aged 50-60 years who had recovered from COVID-19.

This chain uses TRBV5-1 with TRBJ1-1, with D maybe TRBD1 (6 bases). The ends were cut back, 4 bases at V and 5 bases at J, with 15 bases in the middle. CDR1 is SGHRS and CDR2 is YFSETQ in the germline V gene. The CDR3 has 14 residues. The CDR3, as DNA: TGCGCCAGCAGCCCTATAATGACAGGAACTGAAGCTTTCTTT. Protein: CASSPIMTGTEAFF.

V and J are TRBV28 and TRBJ1-6; D ambiguous. This CDR3 comprises 11 residues. V lost 6 bases and J 11 bases, leaving 8 bases between the germline ends. The germline gives CDR1 MDHEN, CDR2 SYDVKM. The DNA for the CDR3 is TGTGCCAGCAGCCGTCGTCCACCCCTCCACTTT. It encodes CASSRRPPLHF.

This chain connects TRBV27 to TRBJ2-3; D possibly corresponds to TRBD2 (6 bases). CDR1 and CDR2 (germline): MNHEY, SMNVEV (reference sequence). The V gene lost 7 bases and the J gene lost 5 bases, with 16 bases spanning the gap. This CDR3 is 14 amino acids long. The CDR3 protein is CASKEGRERDTQYF. For the CDR3, the DNA is TGTGCCAGCAAGGAGGGTCGGGAGAGAGATACGCAGTATTTT.

The genes are TRBV10-3 and TRBJ2-1; 10 bases are a match to TRBD2. The germline V gene has CDR1 ENHRY and CDR2 SYGVKD. The CDR3 extends over 15 amino acids. V was clipped by 10 bases and J by 1 base; unmatched bases: 7. In DNA form, the CDR3 reads TGTGCCACGAAGCGGGAGGGGAATTCCTACAATGAGCAGTTCTTC. It yields the protein CATKREGNSYNEQFF.

This chain connects TRBV15 to TRBJ1-4, with D perhaps matching TRBD1 (6 bases). Trimming shortened V by 1 base and J by 7 bases, and 16 bases separated the two germline ends. Germline values: CDR1 LNHNV, CDR2 YYDKDF (reference sequence). The CDR3 loop spans 16 amino acids. The CDR3 is CATSRGTRGRSEKLFF. The CDR3 DNA follows: TGTGCCACCAGCAGAGGGACCAGGGGAAGGAGTGAAAAACTGTTTTTT.

This clone was seen only a few times. This rearrangement joins TRBV28 to TRBJ1-4; 8 nucleotides agree with TRBD1. This CDR3 is 14 amino acids long. Germline V gene sequence: CDR1 MDHEN, CDR2 SYDVKM. Unmatched junction bases numbered 10, after V lost 10 bases and J lost 6 bases. In nucleotides, the CDR3 is TGTGCCACCTGGACCAGGGGGCTTGATGAAAAACTGTTTTTT. It translates to CATWTRGLDEKLFF.

The chain employs TRBV21-1 and TRBJ2-2; the table's D gene call, TRBD2, was not cross checked with the DNA. TRBV21-1 is classified as a pseudogene. This CDR3 has 17 amino acids. The CDR3 loop is CASSRGVYTGLTGELFF. In DNA form, the CDR3 reads TGTGCCAGCAGCCGCGGGGTATACACAGGCTTGACCGGGGAGCTGTTTTTT.

This clone has a handful of counts. The J gene is TRBJ2-5, the V gene TRBV7-9; 7 bases map to TRBD2. Germline loops: CDR1 SEHNR, CDR2 FQNEAQ (reference sequence). CDR3 length: 16 amino acids. V gave up 5 bases and J gave up 1 base; unmatched junction bases: 10. For the CDR3, the DNA is TGTGCCAGCAGCCAGCTGGCGGGGGACCCCCAAGAGACCCAGTACTTC. This sequence encodes CASSQLAGDPQETQYF.

A few counts support this clone. The chain joins TRBV18 to TRBJ1-4, with 10 bases that match TRBD1. CDR1 is KGHSH and CDR2 is LQKENI in the germline V gene. V lost 2 bases and J lost 10; bases outside the gene matches: 10. The CDR3 length is 16 residues. The CDR3, as DNA: TGTGCCAGCTCACCAACCCCCGGGACAGGGGAGGGAAAACTGTTTTTT. As protein: CASSPTPGTGEGKLFF. The whole variable domain, filled in from reference TRBV18 and TRBJ1-4, reads NAGVMQNPRHLVRRRGQEARLRCSPMKGHSHVYWYRQLPEEGLKFMVYLQKENIIDESGMPKERFSAEFPKEGPSILRIQQVVRGDSAAYFCASSPTPGTGEGKLFFGSGTQLSVL.

CDR3 sequence: CASSLGRAIYEQYF. CDR3 coding DNA: TGTGCCAGCAGTTTGGGCAGGGCTATTTACGAGCAGTACTTC. V and J are TRBV27 and TRBJ2-7, with D possibly matching TRBD1 (5 bases). Germline V gene data show CDR1 as MNHEY and CDR2 as SMNVEV (reference sequence). V was pared by 3 bases and J by 4 bases, with 13 bases between. This CDR3 spans 14 amino acids.

This clone was recorded a few times. This chain connects TRBV6-1 to TRBJ1-6, with D perhaps TRBD1 (5 bases). The CDR3 runs 14 residues. Germline values: CDR1 MNHNS, CDR2 SASEGT. The V and J ends lost 2 bases and 9 bases respectively, with 11 bases between them. The CDR3 here is CASSENPGGSPLHF. DNA of the CDR3: TGTGCCAGCAGTGAAAACCCCGGGGGTTCACCCCTCCACTTT.

The chain uses TRBV5-8 and TRBJ1-6; D is possibly TRBD1 (6 bases). Trimming shortened V by 3 bases and J by 0 bases, and 7 bases separated the two germline ends. The CDR3 has 15 amino acids. Germline V gene sequence: CDR1 SGHTS, CDR2 YDEGEE. CDR3 bases: TGTGCCAGCAGCTCCAGGGGCTCCTATAATTCACCCCTCCACTTT. Translating gives CASSSRGSYNSPLHF.